The present T cell receptor (beta chain) was sequenced within a study of T cell responses to AZD1222 COVID-19 vaccine. To note about this clone: Its antigen is unidentified.

Here immunoSEQ multiplex PCR was the method, and the copy in TCRdb shows in-frame clones only, minus some. The table has roughly 100,000 clones, approximately 81% seen once. Trimming shortened V by 4 bases and J by 7 bases, and 19 bases separated the two germline ends. Germline CDR1 and CDR2: SEHNR and FQNEAQ (reference sequence). The CDR3 sequence is 15 residues long. Study findings and constraints: The donor cohort was predominantly white British with a female majority, and clonal diversity may have been underestimated. The study found vaccine-associated CD4 TCRs spanning spike, dominant at 160-218 and 743-854. Just five to seven AZD1222 recipients tested seropositive at baseline.

This chain connects TRBV7-9 to TRBJ2-5, with D possibly being TRBD1 (6 bases). The sequenced sample was peripheral blood, obtained on day 0 of AZD1222 vaccination. This clonotype was sampled from an adult in good health. CDR3 bases: TGTGCCAGCAGCTCTAGGGTCAGGGGAGACGGGACCCAGTACTTC. This codes for CASSSRVRGDGTQYF.